The source of this T cell receptor (beta chain) is a study of T cell responses to AZD1222 COVID-19 vaccine. Overall study: Researchers grouped second doses given at about 4 or about 12 weeks into one pool. Findings and caveats of the study: Donors were mostly white British, more females; clonal diversity possibly underestimated. Increases in Spike-specific TCR breadth and depth were seen after two AZD1222 doses. The reported proportion of spike-specific TCRs targeting unmutated variant regions was nearly half.

Comments on this clone: The target antigen is unknown.

The protocol was immunoSEQ multiplex PCR, while the TCRdb copy is restricted to in-frame clones and leaves out a portion. The data show roughly 180,000 clones, with almost 95% seen just once and 7.5% to 10% held by the top ten. The CDR3 covers 13 residues. Trimming took 4 bases from V and 8 from J, leaving 12 bases between them. Germline CDR1 is SGHRS and CDR2 is YFSETQ. This sequence was found in an adult in good health. Here the sequenced sample was peripheral blood, taken on day 0 of AZD1222 vaccination. This chain joins TRBV5-1 and TRBJ1-4, with D possibly matching TRBD1 (6 bases). The CDR3 region has the DNA TGCGCCAGCAGCCGGAGGGGGGAGGAAAAACTGTTTTTT. It codes for CASSRRGEEKLFF.